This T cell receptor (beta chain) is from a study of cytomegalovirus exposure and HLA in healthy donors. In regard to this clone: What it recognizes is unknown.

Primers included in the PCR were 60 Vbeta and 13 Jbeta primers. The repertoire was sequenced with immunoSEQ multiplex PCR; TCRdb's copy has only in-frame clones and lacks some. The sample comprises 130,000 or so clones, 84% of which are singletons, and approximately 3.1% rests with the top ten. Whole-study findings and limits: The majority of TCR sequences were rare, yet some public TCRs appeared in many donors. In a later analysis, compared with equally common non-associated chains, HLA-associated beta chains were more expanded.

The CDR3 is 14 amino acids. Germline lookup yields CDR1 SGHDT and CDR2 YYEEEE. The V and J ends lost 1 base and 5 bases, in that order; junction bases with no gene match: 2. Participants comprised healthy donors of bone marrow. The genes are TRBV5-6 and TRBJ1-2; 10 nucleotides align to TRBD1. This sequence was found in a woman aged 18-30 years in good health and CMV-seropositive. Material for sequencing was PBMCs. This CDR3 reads CASSLPGQGYGYTF. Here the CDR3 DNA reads TGTGCCAGCAGCTTGCCGGGACAGGGGTATGGCTACACCTTC.